This section outlines one T cell receptor beta chain sequence together with its context. This clone has just one count. Its antigen is still unknown. The input lacks base qualities; no much larger clone sits a single base away. The cohort comprised 670 or so healthy bone marrow donors. At the time of sampling, every cohort member was nominally healthy, though immune exposures that went unrecorded were likely present. The donor tested CMV seropositive and was one of the 289 seropositive cohort members. A peripheral blood sample was collected from each donor, and TCR beta sequencing was performed on peripheral blood mononuclear cells. The Qiagen DNeasy Blood Extraction Kit was used to extract genomic DNA from the blood cell samples. The library was made by the immunoSEQ multiplex PCR assay. For the multiplex PCR, a mixture combining 60 forward primers for TCR Vbeta segments and 13 reverse primers for TCR Jbeta segments was used. The CDR3 region of rearranged TCR beta genes was amplified from genomic DNA with a multiplex PCR assay. Amplified TCR beta libraries were sequenced as 87-base-pair reads on the Illumina HiSeq System. Per the authors' processing: Across the 600 to 700 repertoires, a later analysis counted roughly 84 million unique TCR beta chains, some 11 million of which were shared by at least two donors. Raw reads were error-corrected and collapsed into unique sequences by a nearest-neighbor algorithm in which closely related sequences were merged to remove PCR and sequencing errors. CDR3 sequences were aligned to IMGT reference sequences to assign V, D and J gene segments. Each retained sequence needed at least a six-nucleotide match to both a V gene segment and a J gene segment. A rearrangement counted as productive if the CDR3 had no stop codons and remained in frame with V and J, and every other rearrangement counted as non-productive. Following IMGT convention, CDR3 was defined as the stretch from the second conserved V-encoded cysteine to the conserved J-encoded phenylalanine. Sequences without an unambiguous match to a single V gene segment were excluded from the earlier analysis of 500 to 700 of the donors. An earlier analysis of 587 of the donors called V segments functional above 56.7% productive rearrangements and segregating when the between-donor standard deviation exceeded 5%. To diagnose cytomegalovirus status from the catalog of TCR beta chain sequences, a statistical classification framework was built. In a later analysis, TCR nucleotide sequences were compared against IMGT/GENE-DB human TR gene sequences so that V and J genes could be assigned. A later analysis assigned CDR3 sequences and most-parsimonious VDJ recombination scenarios with the TCRdist pipeline. A later analysis defined each TCR beta chain by its CDR3 amino acid sequence plus V-gene family, and excluded reads lacking a unique V-gene family. In a later analysis, some 600 highly shared, low-generation-probability nucleotide sequences were removed to address suspected cross-contamination and a sequencing artifact. For each public chain, a later analysis derived a clonal expansion index from normalized ranks of inferred template counts within each repertoire. In a later analysis, generation probabilities were computed with a VDJ recombination model fitted to out-of-frame rearrangements, and the resulting probabilities were checked against IGoR. In a later analysis, hypergeometric tests were used to score TCR-TCR, TCR-HLA and TCR-CMV co-occurrence, with a repertoire-size bias correction applied to TCR pairs. To estimate false discovery rates, a later analysis permuted the HLA or CMV assignments 20 times. In a later analysis, co-occurring TCRs were grouped using DBSCAN, with TCRdist sequence similarity added in when clustering inside HLA-allele-positive subsets. For co-occurrence clustering, repertoires with fewer than 30,000 or more than 120,000 public chains were excluded, along with five repertoires with anomalous nucleotide sharing. TCRdb mirrors the immuneACCESS table, restricted to in-frame sequences. Some clones are absent from its copies; in checked studies, under half trace to an unresolved V gene, and the reason for the others is unknown. That table furnishes V, J and clone size, whereas the DNA furnished D and trimming. Present in this sample are 100,000 to 130,000 clones, around 80% of which were seen just once. Together, the top ten hold about 2.5% of the sample.

This sample is part of a study of cytomegalovirus exposure and HLA in healthy donors (TCRdb year 2017). Background on the whole study: An earlier analysis of approximately 640 of the donors reported more than 250 Gb of sequence data and about 100 million unique TCR beta sequences from 150 million to 200 million T cells. About 320 gigabases of sequencing data and some 85 million unique TCR sequences were included in an early release covering several hundred HLA-typed donors. Of the roughly 400 genotyped donors, approximately 80% fell in the genetic ancestry cluster associated with self-reported Caucasian donors. The aim of the study was to test whether cataloging public T cell receptors could identify signatures of past pathogen exposure. The T cell repertoires of 666 subjects were profiled by immunosequencing and related to cytomegalovirus serostatus. A separate validation cohort of 100 to 150 different subjects was used in addition to the roughly 700-subject first cohort. To predict cytomegalovirus infection status, the study brought together high-throughput TCR immunosequencing, statistical association of individual TCRs with disease status, and machine learning. In a later analysis, previously published TCR beta repertoires from 670 or so donors were re-analyzed and high-resolution HLA genotyping was added so that TCR occurrence patterns could be studied. Rather than drawing on any new phenotypic data, the later analysis identified candidate immune exposures from TCR beta sequences and the way those sequences occurred across donors. An earlier analysis of 587 of the donors used high-throughput TCR beta sequencing to judge whether each TCR beta V gene segment behaved as functional or pseudogenic. Alongside the repertoire data, information on donor age, sex, ethnicity and CMV serostatus was compiled. In a later genetic analysis, genome-wide SNP genotypes for about 55% of the roughly 670 donors were used, and that subset was treated as a discovery cohort. All discovery cohort repertoires had been generated using a single sequencing platform. Both class I and class II loci were covered by HLA typing, at four-digit resolution. Typing coverage differed by locus: A, B, C, DRB1 and DQB1 were typed in about 629-640 donors, DQA1 in about 510, DPA1 in roughly 590, and DPB1 in 450 to 490. Several DR-DQ haplotypes were handled as single units for association and clustering because linkage in the cohort was strong. Among some 400 genotyped donors of the cohort, an average of about 240,000 unique TCR beta nucleotide sequences was sequenced per donor, of which about 19% were non-productive.

What the research found in general, with its limitations: Across donors, most TCR sequences were observed very rarely, whereas some public TCRs were present in many individuals. In an earlier analysis of fewer than 750 of the donors, most TCR beta V segments were observed in productive rearrangements about 87% or about 30% of the time, broadly matching IMGT annotations. Cytomegalovirus status was reported to be diagnosed by the classifier with high specificity and sensitivity in both the original and validation cohorts. A group of highly shared sequence variants was considered likely to be a technical artifact of the sequencing pipeline. Because HLA typing was missing for some donors at each locus, association tests included only the typed subset. Most CMV-associated TCR beta chains appeared to be HLA-restricted in a later analysis, and the HLA associations seemed to be driven largely by CMV exposure. Assigning TCR associations to individual alleles was difficult when HLA alleles, especially DR and DQ, strongly co-occurred. The study listed 150 to 200 TCR beta chains as associated with cytomegalovirus. A later analysis associated about 17,000 TCR beta sequences with specific HLA alleles at a false discovery rate of 0.05. In a later genetic analysis, fewer N-insertions in productive TCRs were reported among donors in an Asian-associated ancestry cluster than the roughly 710-donor mean. A further reported finding was that TCR beta sequences accurately predicted the HLA-A and HLA-B alleles for most subjects in the first cohort. Some 16 rarely observed V segments, including chromosome 9 orphons, were excluded from the earlier analysis of approximately 500 of the donors because counts were too low. According to the authors, the approach could potentially be generalized to other disease states and immunological phenotypes. For the cohort, immune exposure information was limited to CMV serostatus. Roughly uniform sequencing depth across donors was assumed in presence/absence analyses, although this assumption may not hold. Only TCR beta chains were sequenced in this cohort, and the absence of alpha or paired-chain data limited detectable features. In a later analysis, HLA-associated TCR beta chains were found to be more clonally expanded and to have lower generation probabilities than equally common non-associated chains. Correlated functional status among segregating V segments might be attributable to linkage disequilibrium, but an unknown experimental factor could not be ruled out. According to a later analysis, parvovirus B19, influenza, CMV and Epstein-Barr virus appeared linked to several top co-occurrence clusters. Some IMGT-functional V segments, including TRBV6-2 and TRBV6-3, could not be told apart with the 87-base-pair reads, so those segments were excluded. In a later analysis, TCR association rates were found to vary across HLA loci, with the most associated TCRs seen for DRB1 alleles and the fewest for HLA-C alleles. V-gene and J-gene trimming of TCR beta chains was associated with a missense DCLRE1C variant in a later genetic analysis, and the association was replicated in an independent cohort. A few of the identified cytomegalovirus-associated TCR beta chains were confirmed in vitro to be specific for cytomegalovirus antigens.

Trimming takes 10 bases off V and 10 bases off J; junction bases not matched to a gene: 13. The CDR3 sequence holds 14 residues, the cysteine and phenylalanine included. Just CDR3 DNA is preserved here, 42 bases in frame from base 1. The germline V gene (reference sequence) gives CDR1 as LNHDA and CDR2 as SQIVND. Here the chain combines TRBV19 and TRBJ2-1; 10 of the junction bases match TRBD1. The TCR originated in a man aged 30 to 45 in good health and CMV-seropositive. Sequencing was carried out using PBMCs. This receptor has the CDR3 CATVGQGVRGEQFF. The DNA sequence follows: TGTGCCACCGTCGGACAGGGGGTCCGCGGCGAGCAGTTCTTC.